One and the same sample provided the 30 T cell receptor beta chains below, sequenced in a study of cytomegalovirus exposure and HLA in healthy donors. With 60 Vbeta and 13 Jbeta primers, the PCR was carried out. Sequenced by immunoSEQ multiplex PCR; TCRdb stores in-frame clones only, minus some. The table shows under 150,000 clones, with 75% to 90% occurring only once. The specimen was PBMCs. The receptors come from a woman under 40 in good health and CMV-seropositive.

J is TRBJ2-2 and V is TRBV19, with D possibly matching TRBD2 (5 bases). CDR3 length: 14 amino acids. Germline-derived CDR1 and CDR2 are LNHDA and SQIVND (reference sequence). Trimming cost V 6 bases and J 7 bases, with 15 bases left between them. The CDR3 coding sequence is TGTGCCAGTAGCCCTGGGAGTGGGGTCGGGGAGCTGTTTTTT. It is translated as CASSPGSGVGELFF.

This chain joins TRBV5-1 and TRBJ2-7, with D possibly matching TRBD1 (5 bases). V was clipped by 2 bases and J by 5 bases, with 11 bases between them. The germline CDR1 and CDR2 sequences are SGHRS and YFSETQ. This CDR3 comprises 13 residues. For the CDR3, the DNA is TGCGCCAGCAGCTTCCCAGGGATGGACGAGCAGTACTTC. It codes for CASSFPGMDEQYF.

The chain combines TRBV10-3 with TRBJ1-1; possible D gene TRBD1, 5 bases. This CDR3 spans 14 amino acids. In germline, CDR1 is ENHRY, CDR2 SYGVKD. Deletions cut 3 bases from V and 3 bases from J, with 11 bases between. CDR3 coding DNA: TGTGCCATCAGTGAATTGCAAGGGGACACTGAAGCTTTCTTT. Translated, it gives CAISELQGDTEAFF.

This clone was detected only once. The V gene is TRBV4-1, the J gene TRBJ1-3; possibly TRBD1 for D (5 bases). CDR3 length: 15 amino acids. CDR1 is MGHRA and CDR2 is YSYEKL in the germline V gene. Trimming removed 4 bases from V and 7 bases from J, with 17 bases in between. CDR3 coding DNA: TGCGCCAGCAGCCGGACACCTCTTAGCGGCAACACCATATATTTT. It codes for CASSRTPLSGNTIYF.

This clone was picked up one time. The rearrangement joins TRBV5-1 to TRBJ2-5; D might be TRBD2 (5 bases). The CDR3 totals 13 residues. V was cut by 6 bases and J by 3 bases, with 12 bases left in between. Per germline, CDR1 SGHRS and CDR2 YFSETQ. The CDR3 is CASTGSGEETQYF. The CDR3 bases are TGCGCCAGCACCGGCTCCGGGGAAGAGACCCAGTACTTC.

The genes are TRBV5-1 and TRBJ1-6; TRBD1 matches 9 bases. With 4 bases clipped from V and 10 bases from J, the junction kept 9 bases outside the gene matches. The CDR3 runs 15 residues. Germline assignment: CDR1 SGHRS and CDR2 YFSETQ. CDR3 protein: CASSTPGQGQSPLHF. The CDR3 region has the DNA TGCGCCAGCAGCACACCCGGACAGGGGCAATCACCCCTCCACTTT.

This chain links TRBV2 with TRBJ2-2; TRBD1 aligns across 10 bases. CDR3 size: 15 residues. V gave up 6 bases and J gave up 2 bases; unmatched junction bases: 3. Germline values: CDR1 SNHLY, CDR2 FYNNEI. The CDR3 is CASRDRGLNTGELFF. CDR3 bases: TGTGCCAGCAGAGACAGGGGGCTAAACACCGGGGAGCTGTTTTTT.

The chain employs TRBV25-1 and TRBJ2-1; 9 nucleotides match TRBD2. CDR1 is MGHDK, CDR2 SYGVNS, per germline. The trim removed 4 bases at V and 8 bases at J, leaving 9 bases unmatched. This CDR3 is built from 15 residues. CDR3 amino acids: CASSGYLAGIHEQFF. CDR3 in DNA: TGTGCCAGCAGTGGCTACCTAGCGGGAATACATGAGCAGTTCTTC.

Regarding this clone: The junction shows a germline mismatch at one end, possibly a read error. This chain links TRBV7-9 with TRBJ2-7, with a weak D call TRBD1 (5 bases). The CDR3 extends over 12 amino acids. Germline lookup yields CDR1 SEHNR and CDR2 FQNEAQ (reference sequence). The CDR3 reads CSSSQGFYEQYF. The CDR3 DNA reads as TGTTCCAGCTCCCAGGGTTTCTACGAGCAGTACTTC.

The chain combines TRBV6-1 with TRBJ1-2; TRBD1 aligns across 7 bases. Trimming removed 10 bases from V and 4 bases from J; junction bases left unmatched: 12. This CDR3 has 14 amino acids. In germline, CDR1 is MNHNS, CDR2 SASEGT. In DNA, the CDR3 is TGTGCCATCATCCGGGACAGCATAATCTATGGCTACACCTTC. This sequence encodes CAIIRDSIIYGYTF.

The V and J genes are TRBV10-3 and TRBJ2-3, with 7 bases lining up with TRBD2. With 4 bases clipped from V and 2 bases from J, the junction kept 3 bases outside the gene matches. The CDR3 has 14 residues. Germline-derived CDR1 and CDR2 are ENHRY and SYGVKD. The CDR3 DNA reads TGTGCCATCAGTGGGGAGGGGTTCACAGATACGCAGTATTTT. Its protein is CAISGEGFTDTQYF.

The chain is built from TRBV5-6 and TRBJ1-3, with D maybe TRBD1 (6 bases). The germline V gene has CDR1 SGHDT and CDR2 YYEEEE. V lost 2 bases and J 2 bases, leaving 14 bases between the germline ends. There are 16 residues in the CDR3. The CDR3 loop is CASSFNMAGAGNTIYF. The DNA of the CDR3 is TGTGCCAGCAGCTTTAATATGGCAGGGGCTGGAAACACCATATATTTT.

The CDR3 region has the DNA TGTGCCAGCAGACATATACAGGGAACCGGGGAGCTGTTTTTT. Amino acids: CASRHIQGTGELFF. This chain links TRBV7-2 with TRBJ2-2, with D possibly TRBD1 on 6 matching bases. CDR3 length: 14 amino acids. Trimming pared 6 bases from V and 5 bases from J, leaving 13 bases between. Germline V gene sequence: CDR1 SGHTA, CDR2 FQGNSA. The whole variable domain, filled in from reference TRBV7-2 and TRBJ2-2, reads GAGVSQSPSNKVTEKGKDVELRCDPISGHTALYWYRQSLGQGLEFLIYFQGNSAPDKSGLPSDRFSAERTGGSVSTLTIQRTQQEDSAVYLCASRHIQGTGELFFGEGSRLTVL.

This clone came up a few times. The CDR3 spells CASSGDREQPQHF. CDR3 DNA sequence: TGTGCCAGCAGTGGGGACAGGGAGCAGCCCCAGCATTTT. This chain uses TRBV2 with TRBJ1-5, with 9 bases lining up with TRBD1. This CDR3 is built from 13 residues. The junction had 2 bases not matched to a gene; V was cut back by 4 bases and J by 7 bases. Germline V gives CDR1 SNHLY, CDR2 FYNNEI.

This clone was detected only a few times. The chain is built from TRBV10-3 and TRBJ1-3; TRBD1 matches at 8 bases. Germline V gene lookup returns CDR1 ENHRY and CDR2 SYGVKD. The CDR3 consists of 15 residues. V gave up 2 bases and J gave up 2 bases; unmatched junction bases: 2. The CDR3 loop is CAISETTGAGNTIYF. CDR3 bases: TGTGCCATCAGTGAGACGACAGGGGCTGGAAACACCATATATTTT.

The chain is built from TRBV5-1 and TRBJ2-1; 9 nucleotides align to TRBD1. This CDR3 is built from 14 residues. V lost 2 bases to trimming and J lost 7 bases; unmatched junction nucleotides: 4. Germline CDR1 reads SGHRS; CDR2 reads YFSETQ. The CDR3 sequence is CASSLQGARNEQFF. CDR3 DNA: TGCGCCAGCAGCTTACAGGGGGCGCGGAATGAGCAGTTCTTC.

The chain combines TRBV28 with TRBJ2-1; 7 positions match TRBD2. Germline V lookup: CDR1 MDHEN, CDR2 SYDVKM. Trimming took 3 bases from V and 8 from J; bases not matched to a gene: 7. This CDR3 is 14 amino acids long. Here the CDR3 reads CASSLGGGSDEQFF. CDR3 in DNA: TGTGCCAGCAGTTTGGGGGGGGGATCCGATGAGCAGTTCTTC.

In its sample, this clone was seen a few times. This chain links TRBV5-4 with TRBJ2-7; D unclear. The CDR3 has 14 residues. The germline V gene encodes CDR1 SGHNT and CDR2 YYREEE (reference sequence). The V and J ends lost 0 bases and 3 bases respectively, with 10 bases between them. The CDR3 bases are TGTGCCAGCAGCTTGGCGGCAGACATCTACGAGCAGTACTTC. Translated, it gives CASSLAADIYEQYF.

The rearrangement links TRBV28 to TRBJ1-2, with TRBD1 matching 8 bases. The ends lost 4 bases at V and 4 bases at J; junction bases unmatched: 8. CDR1 and CDR2 (germline): MDHEN, SYDVKM. The CDR3 is 15 residues long. The CDR3 DNA is TGTGCCAGCAGTTCCCCGAACAGGGGGACCTATGGCTACACCTTC. Translated: CASSSPNRGTYGYTF.

The rearrangement uses TRBV19 and TRBJ1-2; 11 bases map to TRBD1. The trim removed 6 bases at V and 5 bases at J, leaving 14 bases unmatched. The CDR3 consists of 17 residues. Germline values: CDR1 LNHDA, CDR2 SQIVND (reference sequence). The CDR3 sequence is CASSSGTGGRLGYGYTF. CDR3 sequence (DNA): TGTGCCAGTAGCTCCGGGACAGGGGGAAGGTTGGGGTATGGCTACACCTTC.

J is TRBJ2-1 and V is TRBV7-3; maybe TRBD1 (7 bases). V lost 6 bases, J lost 5 bases, and 14 bases lay in between. This CDR3 has 14 amino acids. Germline values: CDR1 SGHTA, CDR2 FQGTGA. CDR3 bases: TGTGCCAGCAGGGAGGGGGCGCCGGACAATGAGCAGTTCTTC. Translating it yields CASREGAPDNEQFF.

This rearrangement joins TRBV2 to TRBJ1-1; D is unclear. V gave up 9 bases and J gave up 1 base, with 12 bases separating them. The CDR3 length is 13 residues. CDR1 is SNHLY and CDR2 is FYNNEI in the germline V gene. The CDR3 loop reads CARMEGPNTEAFF. The CDR3 region has the DNA TGTGCCAGGATGGAGGGTCCGAACACTGAAGCTTTCTTT. Full variable domain (rest looked up from reference TRBV2 and TRBJ1-1): EPEVTQTPSHQVTQMGQEVILRCVPISNHLYFYWYRQILGQKVEFLVSFYNNEISEKSEIFDDQFSVERPDGSNFTLKIRSTKLEDSAMYFCARMEGPNTEAFFGQGTRLTVV.

The rearrangement links TRBV6-6 to TRBJ1-1, with 10 bases lining up with TRBD1. Germline V gene sequence: CDR1 MNHNY, CDR2 SVGAGI (reference sequence). CDR3 length equals 15 residues. The V segment lost 4 bases and the J segment 4 bases; nucleotides outside the gene matches: 6. The DNA of the CDR3 is TGTGCCAGCAGTTTGACAGGGGGCCGGGGCACTGAAGCTTTCTTT. Translated: CASSLTGGRGTEAFF.

The chain links TRBV6-4 to TRBJ1-1; 8 nucleotides line up with TRBD1. The CDR3 spans 15 residues. The trim removed 0 bases at V and 2 bases at J, leaving 2 bases unmatched. CDR1 and CDR2 from the germline V gene are MRHNA and SNTAGT. In DNA, the CDR3 is TGTGCCAGCAGTGACTCCACAGGGGGTAACACTGAAGCTTTCTTT. Its translation is CASSDSTGGNTEAFF.

The DNA for the CDR3 is TGTGCCAGCAGTCTTCAGGTTGAGCAGTTCTTC. Its protein is CASSLQVEQFF. The chain has TRBV2 and TRBJ2-1; no clear D. The CDR3 is 11 residues long. Germline values: CDR1 SNHLY, CDR2 FYNNEI. Trimming left V 5 bases short and J 9 bases short, with 8 bases between.

This clone occurred a few times. This chain connects TRBV5-1 to TRBJ2-3; 11 bases align to TRBD1. The junction had 9 bases not matched to a gene; V was cut back by 3 bases and J by 0 bases. From germline, CDR1 is SGHRS and CDR2 YFSETQ. This CDR3 comprises 18 residues. Written as DNA, the CDR3 is TGCGCCAGCAGCTATGGACAGGGGGCCTTCTCTAGCACAGATACGCAGTATTTT. It codes for CASSYGQGAFSSTDTQYF.

The rearrangement uses TRBV5-1 and TRBJ2-2; TRBD1 matches at 8 bases. The V gene's germline CDR1 is SGHRS and CDR2 YFSETQ. CDR3 length: 15 residues. J lost 4 bases, V lost 4 bases, and 6 bases had no gene match. The CDR3 DNA reads as TGCGCCAGCAGCCAGACAGGGGCAAGCACCGGGGAGCTGTTTTTT. This sequence encodes CASSQTGASTGELFF. The entire variable domain, with the rest obtained from reference TRBV5-1 and TRBJ2-2, is as follows: KAGVTQTPRYLIKTRGQQVTLSCSPISGHRSVSWYQQTPGQGLQFLFEYFSETQRNKGNFPGRFSGRQFSNSRSEMNVSTLELGDSALYLCASSQTGASTGELFFGEGSRLTVL.

The chain carries TRBV28 and TRBJ1-2; 7 bases are shared with TRBD1. Looked up from germline, CDR1 is MDHEN and CDR2 is SYDVKM. The CDR3 is 17 residues long. Unmatched junction bases numbered 14, after V lost 3 bases and J lost 4 bases. As DNA, the CDR3 is TGTGCCAGCAGTTTTGGTTCAGGGGGTGGCTTCACCTATGGCTACACCTTC. Amino acids: CASSFGSGGGFTYGYTF.

The J gene is TRBJ1-2, the V gene TRBV14; D perhaps matches TRBD1 (6 bases). This CDR3 comprises 13 residues. The ends were cut back, 0 bases at V and 5 bases at J, with 7 bases in the middle. Germline loops: CDR1 SGHDN, CDR2 FVKESK. The CDR3 region has the DNA TGTGCCAGCAGCCAAGAGACAGGTTATGGCTACACCTTC. Translated: CASSQETGYGYTF.

This chain connects TRBV20-1 to TRBJ1-1; a possible D gene is TRBD1 (5 bases). With 3 bases removed from V and 12 bases from J, the gap between germline ends came to 14 bases. This CDR3 spans 11 amino acids. In germline, CDR1 is DFQATT, CDR2 SNEGSKA (reference sequence). CDR3 sequence: CSAREGALTFF. CDR3 sequence (DNA): TGCAGTGCTAGGGAAGGGGCCCTGACTTTCTTT.